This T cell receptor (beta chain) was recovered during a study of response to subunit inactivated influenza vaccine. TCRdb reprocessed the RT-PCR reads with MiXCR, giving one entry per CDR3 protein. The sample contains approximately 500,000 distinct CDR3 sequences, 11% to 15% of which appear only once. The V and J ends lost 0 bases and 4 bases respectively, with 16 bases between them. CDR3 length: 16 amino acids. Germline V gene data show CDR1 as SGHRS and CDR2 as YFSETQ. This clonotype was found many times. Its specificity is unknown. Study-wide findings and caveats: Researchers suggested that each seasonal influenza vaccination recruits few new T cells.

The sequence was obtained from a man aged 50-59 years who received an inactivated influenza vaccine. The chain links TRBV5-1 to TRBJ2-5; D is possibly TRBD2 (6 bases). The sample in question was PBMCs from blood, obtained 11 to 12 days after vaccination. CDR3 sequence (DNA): TGCGCCAGCAGCTTGGCTGGTGGGAGGAGGATAGAGACCCAGTACTTC. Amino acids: CASSLAGGRRIETQYF. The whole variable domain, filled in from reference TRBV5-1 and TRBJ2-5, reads KAGVTQTPRYLIKTRGQQVTLSCSPISGHRSVSWYQQTPGQGLQFLFEYFSETQRNKGNFPGRFSGRQFSNSRSEMNVSTLELGDSALYLCASSLAGGRRIETQYFGPGTRLLVL.